This T cell receptor beta chain was captured by sequencing in a study of T cell responses to AZD1222 COVID-19 vaccine. The V and J ends lost 1 base and 1 base respectively, with 10 bases between them. The CDR3 contains 15 residues. Germline V gene sequence: CDR1 KGHSH, CDR2 LQKENI. TCRdb's copy holds only in-frame clones and misses some; the assay was immunoSEQ multiplex PCR. The sample holds under 140,000 clones; 85% to 95% are singletons and the top ten take 2.9%. Samples with a second dose at about 4 or about 12 weeks were pooled together. This TCR was sampled from an adult who received the AZD1222 COVID-19 vaccine. This sample comprised peripheral blood, obtained 28 days after the second AZD1222 dose. The gene calls are TRBV18 and TRBJ1-1; D gene uncertain. Here the CDR3 reads CASSPHHQENTEAFF. DNA of the CDR3: TGTGCCAGCTCACCACACCATCAGGAGAACACTGAAGCTTTCTTT. The complete variable domain, with remaining parts taken from reference TRBV18 and TRBJ1-1, reads NAGVMQNPRHLVRRRGQEARLRCSPMKGHSHVYWYRQLPEEGLKFMVYLQKENIIDESGMPKERFSAEFPKEGPSILRIQQVVRGDSAAYFCASSPHHQENTEAFFGQGTRLTVV.